Presented here are 18 T cell receptor beta chains from one specimen sequenced in a study of cytomegalovirus exposure and HLA in healthy donors. Amplification used 60 Vbeta primers and 13 Jbeta primers. The table came from immunoSEQ multiplex PCR; TCRdb's copy has only in-frame clones and leaves some out. The data show roughly 100,000 clones, around 77% seen once. The specimen sequenced was PBMCs. These receptors were obtained from a male donor in good health and CMV-seropositive.

Concerning this clone: Additional DNA sequences in this sample encode the identical CDR3. The genes are TRBV7-2 and TRBJ2-7, with D uncertain. The CDR3 length is 17 residues. Germline-derived CDR1 and CDR2 are SGHTA and FQGNSA. Trimming took off 1 base at V and 2 bases at J, with 18 bases between the two ends. This CDR3 reads CASSLGLGRGLAYEQYF. In DNA, the CDR3 is TGTGCCAGCAGCTTAGGGCTTGGTAGAGGTCTTGCCTACGAGCAGTACTTC. Using reference TRBV7-2 and TRBJ2-7 for the parts outside the CDR3, the full variable domain is GAGVSQSPSNKVTEKGKDVELRCDPISGHTALYWYRQSLGQGLEFLIYFQGNSAPDKSGLPSDRFSAERTGGSVSTLTIQRTQQEDSAVYLCASSLGLGRGLAYEQYFGPGTRLTVT.

V and J are TRBV7-2 and TRBJ2-7; TRBD2 might be the D (5 bases). The CDR3 extends over 16 amino acids. CDR1 is SGHTA, CDR2 FQGNSA, per germline. V lost 5 bases to trimming and J lost 2 bases, with 19 bases between them. CDR3 in amino acids: CASSPRGLSRAYEQYF. The DNA of the CDR3 is TGTGCCAGCAGCCCCCGGGGTCTCAGTCGGGCCTACGAGCAGTACTTC.

The V and J genes are TRBV11-2 and TRBJ2-7; D unclear. V was cut by 0 bases and J by 0 bases, with 6 bases left in between. The CDR3 length is 14 residues. The germline gives CDR1 SGHAT, CDR2 FQNNGV. In DNA form, the CDR3 reads TGTGCCAGCAGCTTAGATAGCCCCTCCTACGAGCAGTACTTC. It specifies CASSLDSPSYEQYF.

Notes on this clone: An end of the junction differs from the germline gene, which may be a read error. The chain is built from TRBV7-7 and TRBJ2-7; possible D gene TRBD2, 6 bases. The CDR3 is made up of 13 amino acids. From germline, CDR1 is SSHAT and CDR2 FNYEAQ (reference sequence). For the CDR3, the DNA is TGTGCTAGCAGCATCGGGACTTCCTACGAGCAGTACTTC. Residues: CASSIGTSYEQYF. Together with reference TRBV7-7 and TRBJ2-7, the CDR3 gives the full variable domain: GAGVSQSPRYKVTKRGQDVTLRCDPISSHATLYWYQQALGQGPEFLTYFNYEAQPDKSGLPSDRFSAERPEGSISTLTIQRTEQRDSAMYRCASSIGTSYEQYFGPGTRLTVT.

The CDR3 DNA reads TGTGCCAGCAGTTCTACGGTAGAATATGGCTACACCTTC. This gives the protein CASSSTVEYGYTF. The V gene is TRBV28, the J gene TRBJ1-2, with no clear D. CDR1 MDHEN and CDR2 SYDVKM come from the germline V gene. CDR3 size: 13 residues. The V and J ends lost 4 bases and 5 bases respectively, with 11 bases between them.

The chain employs TRBV7-2 and TRBJ2-3, with 11 bases lining up with TRBD2. Germline CDR1 and CDR2: SGHTA and FQGNSA. V lost 7 bases and J lost 4; bases outside the gene matches: 4. The CDR3 has 14 amino acids. DNA for the CDR3: TGTGCCAGCATCCAACTAGCGGGAGCAGATACGCAGTATTTT. Its protein is CASIQLAGADTQYF.

This clone was observed once. The chain combines TRBV7-2 with TRBJ1-2; D gene ambiguous. Trimming took off 1 base at V and 2 bases at J, with 8 bases between the two ends. CDR3 length equals 14 residues. The germline V gene has CDR1 SGHTA and CDR2 FQGNSA. In DNA, the CDR3 is TGTGCCAGCAGCTTAGTTGGCAGGAACTATGGCTACACCTTC. This sequence encodes CASSLVGRNYGYTF.

In its sample, this clone was seen a few times. The chain recombines TRBV28 with TRBJ1-4, with D tentatively TRBD1 (5 bases). Trimming removed 0 bases from V and 8 bases from J, with 13 bases in between. Germline lookup yields CDR1 MDHEN and CDR2 SYDVKM. The CDR3 runs to 15 residues. The CDR3 DNA follows: TGTGCCAGCAGTTTATGGGCGAGGAGACAGGAAAAACTGTTTTTT. Its protein product is CASSLWARRQEKLFF. Variable domain in full (rest from reference TRBV28 and TRBJ1-4): DVKVTQSSRYLVKRTGEKVFLECVQDMDHENMFWYRQDPGLGLRLIYFSYDVKMKEKGDIPEGYSVSREKKERFSLILESASTNQTSMYLCASSLWARRQEKLFFGSGTQLSVL.

For this clone: At one boundary the junction diverges from the germline segment, which might be a read error. V is TRBV19 and J is TRBJ2-6; 7 nucleotides line up with TRBD1. The CDR3 extends over 18 amino acids. Germline CDR1 and CDR2: LNHDA and SQIVND (reference sequence). CDR3 region: CASSLGQALSSGANGLTF. The CDR3 bases are TGTGCCAGTAGTCTTGGACAGGCGCTATCGTCTGGGGCCAACGGCCTGACTTTC.

This chain uses TRBV2 with TRBJ2-3; 7 positions agree with TRBD2. After removal of 6 bases from V and 5 bases from J, the junction contained 17 bases not matched to a gene. This CDR3 has 17 residues. CDR1 is SNHLY, CDR2 FYNNEI, per germline. CDR3: CASRMNAGLPTRDTQYF. The CDR3 bases are TGTGCCAGCAGGATGAACGCGGGACTACCTACCAGAGATACGCAGTATTTT.

The chain recombines TRBV4-3 with TRBJ1-1; TRBD1 is a possible D gene (6 bases). This CDR3 contains 14 residues. The V and J ends lost 0 bases and 3 bases respectively, with 8 bases between them. Germline CDR1 and CDR2: LGHNA and YSLEER. The CDR3: CASSQDRGDTEAFF. DNA of the CDR3: TGCGCCAGCAGCCAAGACAGGGGTGACACTGAAGCTTTCTTT.

This rearrangement joins TRBV7-6 to TRBJ1-1, with D perhaps matching TRBD1 (5 bases). Trimming shortened V by 1 base and J by 0 bases, and 9 bases separated the two germline ends. This CDR3 has 15 amino acids. CDR1 is SGHVS and CDR2 is FNYEAQ in the germline V gene. In DNA, the CDR3 is TGTGCCAGCAGCTTAGGGGCAGGGTTGAACACTGAAGCTTTCTTT. Protein: CASSLGAGLNTEAFF.

The chain joins TRBV6-5 to TRBJ2-5; 10 nucleotides match TRBD1. The CDR3 is 16 amino acids. In germline, CDR1 is MNHEY, CDR2 SVGAGI. Trimming took 1 base from V and 6 from J; bases not matched to a gene: 8. DNA for the CDR3: TGTGCCAGCAGTTACTTTTCCGGGACAGGGGAGAAGACCCAGTACTTC. Translation: CASSYFSGTGEKTQYF.

CDR3 residues: CASSEVAGGSGNTIYF. The CDR3 DNA is TGTGCCAGCAGTGAAGTAGCAGGGGGCTCTGGAAACACCATATATTTT. The chain recombines TRBV6-1 with TRBJ1-3, with TRBD1 matching over 7 bases. Trimming removed 1 base from V and 0 bases from J; junction bases left unmatched: 3. The germline gives CDR1 MNHNS, CDR2 SASEGT. This CDR3 contains 16 residues.

The chain joins TRBV11-2 to TRBJ2-1; the match to TRBD1 covers 10 bases. Trimming took 5 bases from V and 7 from J; bases not matched to a gene: 20. Germline CDR1 SGHAT, CDR2 FQNNGV. This CDR3 has 19 amino acids. The CDR3 DNA sequence: TGTGCCAGCAGCCCATTCCTCCCTTTTAGGGACAGGGGAAAGAATGAGCAGTTCTTC. Its translation: CASSPFLPFRDRGKNEQFF.

This chain joins TRBV5-6 and TRBJ2-1; 12 nucleotides align to TRBD2. Germline lookup yields CDR1 SGHDT and CDR2 YYEEEE. This CDR3 has 19 amino acids. Trimming cost V 0 bases and J 0 bases; bases outside gene matches: 7. The CDR3 sequence: CASSLVLAGGPGSYNEQFF. The CDR3 DNA reads TGTGCCAGCAGCTTGGTCCTAGCGGGAGGGCCAGGCTCCTACAATGAGCAGTTCTTC.

This clone was seen a handful of times. The V call is TRBV5-5, the J call TRBJ2-5; 9 bases are a match to TRBD2. The V gene's germline CDR1 is SGHKS and CDR2 YYEKEE (reference sequence). The CDR3 is 13 amino acids. After removal of 9 bases from V and 1 base from J, the junction contained 4 bases not matched to a gene. CDR3 in amino acids: CATQRGAQETQYF. The CDR3 DNA is TGTGCCACCCAGCGGGGGGCCCAAGAGACCCAGTACTTC.

This clone was observed a few times. The chain carries TRBV2 and TRBJ2-3, with 8 bases aligning to TRBD2. Germline assignment: CDR1 SNHLY and CDR2 FYNNEI. V dropped 4 bases and J dropped 2; count of bases not matched to a gene: 11. The CDR3 length is 17 residues. This chain's CDR3 is CASSADYYGRATDTQYF. CDR3 in DNA: TGTGCCAGCAGTGCTGACTATTACGGGAGGGCCACAGATACGCAGTATTTT.